This TCR beta chain appears in the sequencing data of a study of molecular identifiers for immune sequencing clone quantification. Study-wide results and limits: The share of molecules held by clones above 20 RNA copies was over 98% in effector cells and under 1% in naive cells.

One entry per CDR3 protein, called by TCRdb with MiXCR from the PCR reads. The sample yields tens of thousands of distinct CDR3 sequences, about a sixth seen once. V shed 3 bases and J shed 3 bases, with 15 bases lying between them. The germline V gene encodes CDR1 ENHRY and CDR2 SYGVKD. The CDR3 loop spans 15 amino acids. In this sample, this clonotype turned up many times. Its antigen is currently unknown. The genes are TRBV10-3 and TRBJ2-7; D is perhaps TRBD2 (5 bases). Material: naive CD8+ T cells from blood, with Jurkat cell RNA spiked in. The subset was: FACS-sorted CD8+CD4-CCR7+CD45RA+ naive T cells. The receptor's source is a human donor in good health. Some libraries in this study had Jurkat cell RNA spiked in. This CDR3 reads CAISDAGPPGYEQYF. CDR3 coding DNA: TGTGCCATCAGTGATGCGGGCCCCCCGGGCTACGAGCAGTACTTC.